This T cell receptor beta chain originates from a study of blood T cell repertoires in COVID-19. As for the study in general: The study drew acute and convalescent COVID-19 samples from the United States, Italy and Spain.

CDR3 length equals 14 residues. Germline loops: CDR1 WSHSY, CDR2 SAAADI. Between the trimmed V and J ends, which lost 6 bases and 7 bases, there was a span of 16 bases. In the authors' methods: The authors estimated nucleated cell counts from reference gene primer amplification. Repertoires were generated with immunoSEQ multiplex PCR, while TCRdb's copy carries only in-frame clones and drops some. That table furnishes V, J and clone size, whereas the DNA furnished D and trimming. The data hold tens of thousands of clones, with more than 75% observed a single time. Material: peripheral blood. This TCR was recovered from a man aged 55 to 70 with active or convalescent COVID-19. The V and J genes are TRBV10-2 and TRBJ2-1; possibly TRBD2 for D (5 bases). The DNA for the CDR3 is TGCGCCAGCAGCCCAGCGGACTTCGGGAATGAGCAGTTCTTC. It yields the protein CASSPADFGNEQFF.